This T cell receptor (beta chain) was obtained from a study of cytomegalovirus exposure and HLA in healthy donors. Overall study results and limits: Later analysis identified a missense DCLRE1C variant that was linked to TCR beta V- and J-gene trimming. Available immune exposure information covered CMV serostatus only.

The CDR3 runs 17 residues. Germline values: CDR1 MNHEY, CDR2 SMNVEV (reference sequence). The V gene lost 1 base and the J gene lost 0 bases, with 13 bases spanning the gap. A note on this clone: Its antigen is undetermined.

A multiplex PCR was run with 60 Vbeta primers and 13 Jbeta primers. Some clones are missing from TCRdb's copy, which holds only in-frame ones; the method was immunoSEQ multiplex PCR. The table shows around 200,000 clones, with 75% to 80% occurring only once. Sequenced material: PBMCs. The sequence derives from a young man in good health and CMV-seronegative. V gene TRBV27 combines with J gene TRBJ1-3, with D possibly matching TRBD1 (6 bases). The CDR3: CASSLYDRLISGNTIYF. CDR3 coding DNA: TGTGCCAGCAGTTTATACGACAGGCTGATCTCTGGAAACACCATATATTTT.